The 32 T cell receptor beta chains listed next were all sequenced from one sample in a study of T cells in Graves' hyperthyroidism and ophthalmopathy (dated by TCRdb to about 2019). The library relied on multiplex PCR. Sequencing was performed on an Illumina HiSeq 2000. Amplification of TCR beta CDR3 regions was carried out from RNA transcripts. The first round of RT-PCR for the TCR CDR3 was performed with the HTBI primer set and the Qiagen OneStep RT-PCR kit. TCRdb itself trimmed the public reads at Q25 with fastp, ran MiXCR and retained productive beta chains. Each entry is one CDR3 protein sequence, shown with its most common DNA and genes. Within this sample are about 570,000 distinct CDR3 sequences, with roughly 15% of them counted one time only. Approximately 13% of the sample belongs to the ten largest clones. Sequenced sample: blood. These receptors all come from a woman aged 40 to 50 with Graves' hyperthyroidism.

This clonotype was observed many times. V and J are TRBV12-3 or TRBV12-4 and TRBJ1-2, with a possible D match to TRBD1 (6 bases). V dropped 5 bases and J dropped 8 bases, with 9 bases sitting between them. The CDR3 is made up of 11 amino acids. This CDR3 is CASSAGEGYTF. The CDR3 DNA is TGTGCCAGCAGTGCAGGGGAGGGCTACACCTTC.

This clonotype has ten or more counts. The rearrangement links TRBV6-1 to TRBJ2-5, with D possibly being TRBD2 (5 bases). Germline V gene sequence: CDR1 MNHNS, CDR2 SASEGT. The CDR3 is made up of 13 amino acids. Trimming took off 2 bases at V and 7 bases at J, with 11 bases between the two ends. CDR3 sequence: CASSEYEGLTQYF. The CDR3 DNA reads as TGTGCCAGCAGTGAATATGAGGGCTTGACCCAGTACTTC.

The chain's CDR3 is CASSPLSTGYNEQFF. The CDR3 DNA is TGTGCCAGCAGCCCACTTTCTACAGGGTACAATGAGCAGTTCTTC. This rearrangement joins TRBV14 to TRBJ2-1; D possibly corresponds to TRBD1 (6 bases). This CDR3 contains 15 residues. V was shortened by 4 bases and J by 4 bases, with 14 bases between the two germline ends. CDR1 and CDR2 from the germline V gene are SGHDN and FVKESK. The full variable domain, completed using reference TRBV14 and TRBJ2-1, is EAGVTQFPSHSVIEKGQTVTLRCDPISGHDNLYWYRRVMGKEIKFLLHFVKESKQDESGMPNNRFLAERTGGTYSTLKVQPAELEDSGVYFCASSPLSTGYNEQFFGPGTRLTVL.

At least ten counts were recorded for this clonotype. J is TRBJ2-3 and V is TRBV30; TRBD1 aligns across 7 bases. The germline CDR1 and CDR2 sequences are GTSNPN and SVGIG (reference sequence). V lost 5 bases and J lost 1; bases outside the gene matches: 6. This CDR3 contains 14 residues. The CDR3 sequence is CAWDAGTGTDTQYF. The CDR3 DNA follows: TGTGCCTGGGACGCCGGGACAGGCACAGATACGCAGTATTTT.

This clonotype was observed many times. In nucleotides, the CDR3 is TGTGCCAGCAGCGTAGCGAGGGAGTCGAACACTGAAGCTTTCTTT. This translates into CASSVARESNTEAFF. The chain links TRBV9 to TRBJ1-1, with unresolved D. The CDR3 spans 15 residues. Per germline, CDR1 SGDLS and CDR2 YYNGEE. V was clipped by 0 bases and J by 1 base, with 10 bases between them. Together with reference TRBV9 and TRBJ1-1, the CDR3 gives the full variable domain: DSGVTQTPKHLITATGQRVTLRCSPRSGDLSVYWYQQSLDQGLQFLIQYYNGEERAKGNILERFSAQQFPDLHSELNLSSLELGDSALYFCASSVARESNTEAFFGQGTRLTVV.

This clonotype was picked up one time. The chain carries TRBV7-9 and TRBJ2-7; D ambiguous. V was cut by 4 bases and J by 1 base, with 11 bases left in between. Germline CDR1 and CDR2: SEHNR and FQNEAQ (reference sequence). The length of the CDR3 is 14 residues. The CDR3 here is CASSSAPESYEQYF. The CDR3 coding sequence is TGTGCCAGCAGCTCAGCGCCAGAATCCTACGAGCAGTACTTC. The full variable domain, rest sourced from reference TRBV7-9 and TRBJ2-7, is DTGVSQNPRHKITKRGQNVTFRCDPISEHNRLYWYRQTLGQGPEFLTYFQNEAQLEKSRLLSDRFSAERPKGSFSTLEIQRTEQGDSAMYLCASSSAPESYEQYFGPGTRLTVT.

This rearrangement joins TRBV2 to TRBJ1-3, with D tentatively TRBD1 (6 bases). The length of the CDR3 is 16 residues. Germline loops: CDR1 SNHLY, CDR2 FYNNEI. V shed 3 bases and J shed 0 bases, with 12 bases lying between them. CDR3 loop: CASSERTVISGNTIYF. The CDR3 DNA is TGTGCCAGCAGTGAGCGGACAGTAATCTCTGGAAACACCATATATTTT. Filled out from reference TRBV2 and TRBJ1-3, the complete variable domain reads EPEVTQTPSHQVTQMGQEVILRCVPISNHLYFYWYRQILGQKVEFLVSFYNNEISEKSEIFDDQFSVERPDGSNFTLKIRSTKLEDSAMYFCASSERTVISGNTIYFGEGSWLTVV.

The chain's CDR3 is CASSRATGTSGNYEQYF. In DNA form, the CDR3 reads TGTGCCAGTAGTAGAGCCACCGGGACTAGCGGGAACTACGAGCAGTACTTC. V gene TRBV19 combines with J gene TRBJ2-7; 13 positions agree with TRBD2. The CDR3 spans 17 residues. The V gene end was trimmed by 4 bases and the J gene end by 3 bases; junction bases not matched to a gene: 9. Germline CDR1 and CDR2: LNHDA and SQIVND (reference sequence).

This clonotype was counted ten times or more. The chain is built from TRBV12-3 or TRBV12-4 and TRBJ2-6; D remains unclear. Trimming took 3 bases from V and 2 from J, leaving 2 bases between them. The CDR3 totals 13 residues. The CDR3 protein is CASSFPGANVLTF. The CDR3 coding sequence is TGTGCCAGCAGTTTCCCTGGGGCCAACGTCCTGACTTTC.

The sample holds many counts of this clonotype. The chain employs TRBV19 and TRBJ2-2; 8 positions match TRBD2. Germline-derived CDR1 and CDR2 are LNHDA and SQIVND (reference sequence). Trimming took 4 bases from V and 1 from J; bases not matched to a gene: 11. CDR3 length: 18 residues. The CDR3 DNA sequence: TGTGCCAGTAGTAACTCAGGGTTCGGGAGGGTGAACACCGGGGAGCTGTTTTTT. Its protein product is CASSNSGFGRVNTGELFF. Together with reference TRBV19 and TRBJ2-2, the CDR3 gives the full variable domain: DGGITQSPKYLFRKEGQNVTLSCEQNLNHDAMYWYRQDPGQGLRLIYYSQIVNDFQKGDIAEGYSVSREKKESFPLTVTSAQKNPTAFYLCASSNSGFGRVNTGELFFGEGSRLTVL.

The J gene is TRBJ2-3, the V gene TRBV4-2; a weak D match, TRBD2 (6 bases). This CDR3 contains 16 residues. Trimming shortened V by 0 bases and J by 8 bases, and 18 bases separated the two germline ends. Germline V gives CDR1 LGHNA, CDR2 YNFKEQ. CDR3 region: CASSQDLRAGQGTQYF. The CDR3 DNA sequence: TGTGCCAGCAGCCAAGATCTCCGGGCGGGGCAGGGTACGCAGTATTTT.

This clonotype was recorded only once. A much larger clone sits a single nucleotide away, making a read error possible. V is TRBV7-9 and J is TRBJ2-1; tentative D call: TRBD2 (6 bases). Germline CDR1 and CDR2: SEHNR and FQNEAQ (reference sequence). V lost 11 bases and J 2 bases, leaving 22 bases between the germline ends. The CDR3 extends over 16 amino acids. CDR3 DNA: TGTGCCGGCATCCCCTATCAGGGCGGGGCCTACAATGAGCAGTTCTTC. Translated: CAGIPYQGGAYNEQFF.

This clonotype has at least ten counts. V gene TRBV5-1 combines with J gene TRBJ1-4, with 9 bases matching TRBD1. The V segment lost 5 bases and the J segment 0 bases; nucleotides outside the gene matches: 5. The CDR3 is 16 amino acids. Looked up from germline, CDR1 is SGHRS and CDR2 is YFSETQ. The chain's CDR3 is CASRGQGISTNEKLFF. CDR3 sequence (DNA): TGCGCCAGCAGAGGACAGGGGATATCAACTAATGAAAAACTGTTTTTT.

This clonotype was observed many times. V gene TRBV11-2 combines with J gene TRBJ2-3; 10 nucleotides agree with TRBD1. The V segment lost 5 bases and the J segment 2 bases; nucleotides outside the gene matches: 4. The CDR3 has 15 amino acids. Germline lookup yields CDR1 SGHAT and CDR2 FQNNGV. CDR3 in DNA: TGTGCCAGCAGCACCGGGACAGGGGACACAGATACGCAGTATTTT. Amino acid sequence: CASSTGTGDTDTQYF.

This clonotype was recorded at least ten times. V gene TRBV2 combines with J gene TRBJ2-1; no clear D gene. The CDR3 is made up of 10 amino acids. With 6 bases removed from V and 8 bases from J, the gap between germline ends came to 5 bases. Germline CDR1 SNHLY, CDR2 FYNNEI. The CDR3 bases are TGTGCCAGCAGAGGTTATGAGCAGTTCTTC. Translation gives CASRGYEQFF.

The CDR3 protein is CASGKTDLFGNTIYF. CDR3 sequence (DNA): TGTGCCAGCGGGAAGACAGATCTCTTTGGAAACACCATATATTTT. The chain links TRBV2 to TRBJ1-3; D is possibly TRBD1 (5 bases). Trimming removed 8 bases from V and 3 bases from J, with 17 bases in between. Germline assignment: CDR1 SNHLY and CDR2 FYNNEI. The CDR3 is 15 amino acids. The full variable domain, rest sourced from reference TRBV2 and TRBJ1-3, is EPEVTQTPSHQVTQMGQEVILRCVPISNHLYFYWYRQILGQKVEFLVSFYNNEISEKSEIFDDQFSVERPDGSNFTLKIRSTKLEDSAMYFCASGKTDLFGNTIYFGEGSWLTVV.

This clonotype was counted ten times or more. The chain couples TRBV6-1 to TRBJ1-4; perhaps TRBD1 as D (5 bases). Germline V gene sequence: CDR1 MNHNS, CDR2 SASEGT. Trimming stripped 6 bases from V and 2 bases from J, with 13 bases between. The CDR3 covers 15 residues. This chain's CDR3 is CASRRTFGTNEKLFF. CDR3 bases: TGTGCCAGCAGAAGGACATTTGGGACTAATGAAAAACTGTTTTTT.

V is TRBV10-1 and J is TRBJ1-1; weak D call: TRBD1 (6 bases). The V end lost 7 bases, the J end lost 3 bases, and 12 bases lay between the germline ends. CDR1 and CDR2 (germline): WNHNN, SYGVQD (reference sequence). The CDR3 spans 13 residues. The CDR3 loop is CASMRGLDTEAFF. In nucleotides, the CDR3 is TGCGCCAGCATGCGGGGGCTTGACACTGAAGCTTTCTTT.

A remark on this clonotype: Since the CDR3 does not end with the conserved phenylalanine or tryptophan, this likely comes from a read error. The J gene is TRBJ1-1, the V gene TRBV5-1, with D possibly being TRBD1 (6 bases). The V gene lost 3 bases and the J gene lost 2 bases, with 11 bases spanning the gap. Germline values: CDR1 SGHRS, CDR2 YFSETQ. The CDR3 runs 14 residues. Here the CDR3 reads CASSSQGSNTEAFS. The CDR3 region has the DNA TGCGCCAGCAGCTCACAGGGTAGTAACACTGAAGCTTTCTCT.

At least ten counts were recorded for this clonotype. The rearrangement joins TRBV28 to TRBJ2-7; 9 positions match TRBD2. CDR1 is MDHEN, CDR2 SYDVKM, per germline. Losses at the gene ends were 5 bases for V and 1 base for J; bases not matched to a gene: 15. The CDR3 length is 18 residues. The CDR3, as DNA: TGTGCCAGCAGTCCAGCCCTCCTTCTAGCGGGAAGATCCTACGAGCAGTACTTC. It yields the protein CASSPALLLAGRSYEQYF.

Ten or more counts support this clonotype. This chain uses TRBV20-1 with TRBJ2-7, with a weak D call TRBD2 (6 bases). Germline V lookup: CDR1 DFQATT, CDR2 SNEGSKA (reference sequence). The ends were cut back, 5 bases at V and 6 bases at J, with 20 bases in the middle. The CDR3 totals 14 residues. CDR3 residues: CSAPTQTSSGEQYF. DNA of the CDR3: TGCAGTGCTCCAACCCAGACTAGTTCAGGCGAGCAGTACTTC.

This clonotype was picked up a small number of times. The V gene is TRBV7-9, the J gene TRBJ2-4; the D gene is possibly TRBD1 (6 bases). CDR3 length equals 15 residues. Germline-derived CDR1 and CDR2 are SEHNR and FQNEAQ (reference sequence). Trimming cost V 5 bases and J 0 bases, with 11 bases left between them. CDR3 DNA: TGTGCCAGCAGCACTGGACAGCAAGCCAAAAACATTCAGTACTTC. It specifies CASSTGQQAKNIQYF.

This rearrangement joins TRBV9 to TRBJ1-1; no reliable D call. Looked up from germline, CDR1 is SGDLS and CDR2 is YYNGEE. V gave up 4 bases and J gave up 1 base, with 14 bases separating them. The CDR3 totals 15 residues. Here the CDR3 DNA reads TGTGCCAGCAGCAGTAAGGACGGTGGGAACACTGAAGCTTTCTTT. Translating gives CASSSKDGGNTEAFF.

This clonotype was seen more than once but under ten times. This rearrangement joins TRBV6-1 to TRBJ1-5; 9 bases line up with TRBD1. The V gene's germline CDR1 is MNHNS and CDR2 SASEGT. V dropped 6 bases and J dropped 11; count of bases not matched to a gene: 17. The CDR3 is 16 amino acids. CDR3 region: CASSPGTGTYHSSQHF. The CDR3 nucleotides are TGTGCCAGCAGCCCCGGGACAGGGACCTACCACTCTTCCCAGCATTTT.

This clonotype was observed at least ten times. This rearrangement joins TRBV20-1 to TRBJ2-7, with D perhaps given as TRBD1 or TRBD2 (5 bases each). The V end lost 5 bases, the J end lost 4 bases, and 9 bases lay between the germline ends. This CDR3 comprises 11 residues. CDR1 and CDR2 from the germline V gene are DFQATT and SNEGSKA (reference sequence). CDR3 in DNA: TGCAGTGCTCCCGAGGGGTACGAGCAGTACTTC. Its protein product is CSAPEGYEQYF.

This clonotype was seen many times. V is TRBV24-1 and J is TRBJ2-1; TRBD2 matches 11 bases. Germline V gene sequence: CDR1 KGHDR, CDR2 SFDVKD. The CDR3 has 16 amino acids. The V segment lost 5 bases and the J segment 2 bases; nucleotides outside the gene matches: 4. The CDR3 reads CATSGPSGRTYNEQFF. Here the CDR3 DNA reads TGTGCCACCAGTGGCCCTAGCGGGAGGACCTACAATGAGCAGTTCTTC.

This clonotype has a count of ten or more. V and J are TRBV9 and TRBJ2-3; D call uncertain. V gave up 0 bases and J gave up 9 bases, with 5 bases separating them. The CDR3 has 11 amino acids. CDR1 SGDLS and CDR2 YYNGEE come from the germline V gene. The CDR3 region has the DNA TGTGCCAGCAGCGTAGCTGAAACGCAGTATTTT. Its protein product is CASSVAETQYF.

J is TRBJ2-7 and V is TRBV27; 9 positions agree with TRBD1. Germline V gene sequence: CDR1 MNHEY, CDR2 SMNVEV (reference sequence). The CDR3 loop spans 15 amino acids. Trimming cost V 3 bases and J 4 bases; bases outside gene matches: 7. In nucleotides, the CDR3 is TGTGCCAGCAGTTTCCGACAGGGGGTTGATTACGAGCAGTACTTC. The encoded protein is CASSFRQGVDYEQYF.

V usage is TRBV5-5 and J usage is TRBJ2-3; no reliable D call. Germline assignment: CDR1 SGHKS and CDR2 YYEKEE (reference sequence). The CDR3 is 15 residues long. Trimming took off 4 bases at V and 1 base at J, with 13 bases between the two ends. CDR3 amino acids: CASSPPGGGTDTQYF. Here the CDR3 DNA reads TGTGCCAGCAGCCCCCCGGGCGGAGGCACAGATACGCAGTATTTT.

The rearrangement joins TRBV11-2 to TRBJ2-5, with D possibly matching TRBD2 (5 bases). The length of the CDR3 is 17 residues. The germline CDR1 and CDR2 sequences are SGHAT and FQNNGV. Trimming stripped 3 bases from V and 5 bases from J, with 22 bases between. The CDR3 loop reads CASSFLGSLGGRETQYF. The DNA of the CDR3 is TGTGCCAGCAGCTTCCTAGGGAGCCTAGGCGGTAGGGAGACCCAGTACTTC. The whole variable domain, remainder taken from reference TRBV11-2 and TRBJ2-5, is EAGVAQSPRYKIIEKRQSVAFWCNPISGHATLYWYQQILGQGPKLLIQFQNNGVVDDSQLPKDRFSAERLKGVDSTLKIQPAKLEDSAVYLCASSFLGSLGGRETQYFGPGTRLLVL.

CDR3 nucleotide sequence: TGTGCCAGCAGCTTGGGGTTTGGCGATGAGCAGTTCTTC. Its translation is CASSLGFGDEQFF. The chain is built from TRBV5-4 and TRBJ2-1, with D uncertain. Germline loops: CDR1 SGHNT, CDR2 YYREEE (reference sequence). V was cut by 0 bases and J by 8 bases, with 9 bases left in between. This CDR3 region has 13 residues.

This clonotype was recorded many times. The V call is TRBV20-1, the J call TRBJ2-5; no definite D call. This CDR3 contains 13 residues. The germline CDR1 and CDR2 sequences are DFQATT and SNEGSKA (reference sequence). The V gene lost 1 base and the J gene lost 2 bases, with 8 bases spanning the gap. This CDR3 is CSARGYPQETQYF. DNA for the CDR3: TGCAGTGCTAGAGGGTACCCTCAAGAGACCCAGTACTTC.